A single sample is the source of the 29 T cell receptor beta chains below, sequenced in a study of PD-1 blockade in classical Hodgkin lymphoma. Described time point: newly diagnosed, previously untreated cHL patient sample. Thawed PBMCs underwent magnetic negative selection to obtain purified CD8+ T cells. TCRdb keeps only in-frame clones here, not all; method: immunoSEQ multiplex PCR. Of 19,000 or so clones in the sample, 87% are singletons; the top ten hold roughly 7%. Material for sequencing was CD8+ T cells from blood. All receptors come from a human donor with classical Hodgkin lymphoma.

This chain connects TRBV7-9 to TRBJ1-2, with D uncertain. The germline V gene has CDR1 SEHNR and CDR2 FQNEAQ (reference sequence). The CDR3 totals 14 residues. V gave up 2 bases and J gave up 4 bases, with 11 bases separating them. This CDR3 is CASSLPVGSYGYTF. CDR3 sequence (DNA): TGTGCCAGCAGCTTACCTGTGGGGAGCTATGGCTACACCTTC.

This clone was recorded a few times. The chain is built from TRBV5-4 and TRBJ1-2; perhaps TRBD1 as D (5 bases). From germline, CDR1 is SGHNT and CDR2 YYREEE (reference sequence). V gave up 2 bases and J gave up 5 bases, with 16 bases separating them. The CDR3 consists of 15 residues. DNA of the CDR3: TGTGCCAGCAGCTTCGGGGGAACTCTGCAGTATGGCTACACCTTC. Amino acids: CASSFGGTLQYGYTF.

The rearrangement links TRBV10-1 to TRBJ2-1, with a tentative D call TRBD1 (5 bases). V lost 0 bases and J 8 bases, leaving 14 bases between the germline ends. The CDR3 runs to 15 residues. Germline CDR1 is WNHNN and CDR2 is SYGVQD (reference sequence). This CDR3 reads CASSESIQGVDEQFF. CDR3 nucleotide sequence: TGCGCCAGCAGTGAGTCGATACAAGGGGTCGATGAGCAGTTCTTC.

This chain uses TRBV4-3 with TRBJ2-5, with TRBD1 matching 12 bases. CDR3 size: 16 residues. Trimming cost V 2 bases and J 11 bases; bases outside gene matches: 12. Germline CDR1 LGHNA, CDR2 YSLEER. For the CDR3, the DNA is TGCGCCAGCAGCCAACAGACCGGGACAGGGGGCGTAGAGCAGTACTTC. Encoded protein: CASSQQTGTGGVEQYF.

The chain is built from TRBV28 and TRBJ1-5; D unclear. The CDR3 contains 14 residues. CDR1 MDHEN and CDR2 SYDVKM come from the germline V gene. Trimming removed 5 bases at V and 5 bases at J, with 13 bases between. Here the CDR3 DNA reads TGTGCCAGCAGTATGCGTACAGTTTATCAGCCCCAGCATTTT. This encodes CASSMRTVYQPQHF.

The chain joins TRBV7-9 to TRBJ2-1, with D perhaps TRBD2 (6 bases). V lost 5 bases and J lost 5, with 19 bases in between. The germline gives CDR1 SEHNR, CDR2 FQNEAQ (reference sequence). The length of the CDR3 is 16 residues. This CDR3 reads CASSPKTGKRDNEQFF. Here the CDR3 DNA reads TGTGCCAGCAGCCCCAAGACGGGTAAGCGGGACAATGAGCAGTTCTTC.

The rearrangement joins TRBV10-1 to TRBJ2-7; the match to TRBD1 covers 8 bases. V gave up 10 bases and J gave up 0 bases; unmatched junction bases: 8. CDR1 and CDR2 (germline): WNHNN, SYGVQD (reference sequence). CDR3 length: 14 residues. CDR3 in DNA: TGCGCCATCAGGGGGCGGGATCCCTCCTACGAGCAGTACTTC. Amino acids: CAIRGRDPSYEQYF.

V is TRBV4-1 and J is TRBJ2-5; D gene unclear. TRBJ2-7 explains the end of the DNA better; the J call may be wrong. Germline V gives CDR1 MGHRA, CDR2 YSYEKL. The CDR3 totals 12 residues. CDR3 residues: CASSHRSYEQYF. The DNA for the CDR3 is TGCGCCAGCAGCCACAGATCCTACGAGCAGTACTTC.

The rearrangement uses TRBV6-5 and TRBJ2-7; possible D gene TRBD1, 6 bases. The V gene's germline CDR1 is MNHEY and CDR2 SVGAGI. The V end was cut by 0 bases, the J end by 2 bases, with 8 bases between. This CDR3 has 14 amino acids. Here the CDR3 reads CASSYSGGPYEQYF. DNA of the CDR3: TGTGCCAGCAGTTACTCAGGGGGACCCTACGAGCAGTACTTC.

The CDR3 bases are TGTGCCAGCAGCGCAAGGACAGGGGGAGGAACCGGGGAGCTGTTTTTT. Protein product: CASSARTGGGTGELFF. This sequence joins TRBV9 and TRBJ2-2, with 10 bases identical to TRBD1. Trimming cost V 3 bases and J 5 bases; bases outside gene matches: 7. Germline CDR1 reads SGDLS; CDR2 reads YYNGEE. There are 16 residues in the CDR3. The whole variable domain, filled in from reference TRBV9 and TRBJ2-2, reads DSGVTQTPKHLITATGQRVTLRCSPRSGDLSVYWYQQSLDQGLQFLIQYYNGEERAKGNILERFSAQQFPDLHSELNLSSLELGDSALYFCASSARTGGGTGELFFGEGSRLTVL.

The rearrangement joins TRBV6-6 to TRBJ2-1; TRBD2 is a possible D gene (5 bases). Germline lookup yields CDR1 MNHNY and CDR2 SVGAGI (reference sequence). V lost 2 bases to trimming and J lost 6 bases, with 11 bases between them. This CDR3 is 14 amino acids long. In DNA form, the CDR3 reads TGTGCCAGCAGTTACAGGCTAGCCCCCAATGAGCAGTTCTTC. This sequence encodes CASSYRLAPNEQFF.

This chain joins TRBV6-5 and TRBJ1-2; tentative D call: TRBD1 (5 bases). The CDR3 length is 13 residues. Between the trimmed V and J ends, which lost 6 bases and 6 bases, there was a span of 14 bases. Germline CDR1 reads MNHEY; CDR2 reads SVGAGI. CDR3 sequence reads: CASRGDRRNGYTF. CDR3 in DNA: TGTGCCAGCAGAGGGGACCGCCGCAATGGCTACACCTTC.

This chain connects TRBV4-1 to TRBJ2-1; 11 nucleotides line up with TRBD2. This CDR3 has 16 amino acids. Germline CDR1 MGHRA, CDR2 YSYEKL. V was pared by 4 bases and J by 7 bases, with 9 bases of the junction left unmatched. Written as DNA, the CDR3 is TGCGCCAGCAGCCGCGTCGGGACTAGCGGTTCAAATGAGCAGTTCTTC. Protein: CASSRVGTSGSNEQFF.

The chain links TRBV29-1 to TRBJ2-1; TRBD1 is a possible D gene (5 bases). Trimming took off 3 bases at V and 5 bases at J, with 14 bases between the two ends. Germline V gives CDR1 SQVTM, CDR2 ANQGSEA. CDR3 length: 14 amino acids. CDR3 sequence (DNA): TGCAGCGTTGACGGCAGGGTGGTCCACAATGAGCAGTTCTTC. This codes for CSVDGRVVHNEQFF.

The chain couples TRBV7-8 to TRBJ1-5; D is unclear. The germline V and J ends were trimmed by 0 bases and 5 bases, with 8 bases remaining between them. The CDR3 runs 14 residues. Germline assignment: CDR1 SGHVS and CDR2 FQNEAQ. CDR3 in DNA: TGTGCCAGCAGCTTAGCGCAAACAGATCAGCCCCAGCATTTT. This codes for CASSLAQTDQPQHF. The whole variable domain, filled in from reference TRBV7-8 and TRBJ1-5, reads GAGVSQSPRYKVAKRGQDVALRCDPISGHVSLFWYQQALGQGPEFLTYFQNEAQLDKSGLPSDRFFAERPEGSVSTLKIQRTQQEDSAVYLCASSLAQTDQPQHFGDGTRLSIL.

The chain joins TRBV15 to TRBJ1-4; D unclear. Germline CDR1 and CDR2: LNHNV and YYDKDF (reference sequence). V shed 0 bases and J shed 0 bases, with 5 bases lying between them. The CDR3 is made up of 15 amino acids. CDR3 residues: CATSRDAATNEKLFF. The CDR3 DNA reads TGTGCCACCAGCAGAGACGCTGCAACTAATGAAAAACTGTTTTTT.

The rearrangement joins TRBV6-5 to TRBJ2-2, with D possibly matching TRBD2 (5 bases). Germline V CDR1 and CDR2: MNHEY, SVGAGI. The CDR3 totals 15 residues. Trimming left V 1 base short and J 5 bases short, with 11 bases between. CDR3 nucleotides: TGTGCCAGCAGTTACTTGAGGGTTGGTACCGGGGAGCTGTTTTTT. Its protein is CASSYLRVGTGELFF.

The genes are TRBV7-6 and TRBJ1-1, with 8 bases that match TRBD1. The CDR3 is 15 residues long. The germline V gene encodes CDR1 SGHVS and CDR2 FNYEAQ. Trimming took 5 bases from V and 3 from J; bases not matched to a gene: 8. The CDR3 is CASSHLQGADTEAFF. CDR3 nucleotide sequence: TGTGCCAGCAGCCATCTCCAGGGGGCGGACACTGAAGCTTTCTTT.

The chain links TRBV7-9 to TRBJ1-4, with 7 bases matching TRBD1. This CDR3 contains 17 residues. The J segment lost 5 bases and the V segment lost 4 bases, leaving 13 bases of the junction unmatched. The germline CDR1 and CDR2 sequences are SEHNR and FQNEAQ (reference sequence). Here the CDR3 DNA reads TGTGCCAGCAGCTCCGAAAGGACGGACAGGATAAATGAAAAACTGTTTTTT. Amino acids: CASSSERTDRINEKLFF.

CDR3 DNA: TGTGCCAGCAGTTTGCGTGGTGGTCTCACAGGGGGCTACGAGCAGTACTTC. Translated, it gives CASSLRGGLTGGYEQYF. The V and J genes are TRBV28 and TRBJ2-7, with 8 bases matching TRBD1. The CDR3 contains 17 residues. V shed 3 bases and J 3 bases; nucleotides not matched to a gene: 13. The V gene's germline CDR1 is MDHEN and CDR2 SYDVKM.

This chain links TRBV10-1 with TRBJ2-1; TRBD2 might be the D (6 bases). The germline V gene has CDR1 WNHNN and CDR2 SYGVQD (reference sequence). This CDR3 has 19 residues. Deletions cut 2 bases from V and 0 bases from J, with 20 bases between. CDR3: CASSEREVSGPSSYNEQFF. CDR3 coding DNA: TGCGCCAGCAGTGAGAGGGAGGTTAGCGGCCCGAGCTCCTACAATGAGCAGTTCTTC.

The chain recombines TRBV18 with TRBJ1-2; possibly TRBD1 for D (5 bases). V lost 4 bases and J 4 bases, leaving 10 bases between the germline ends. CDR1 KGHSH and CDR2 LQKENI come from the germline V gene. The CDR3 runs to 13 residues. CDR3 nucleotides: TGTGCCAGCTCACTGGGGCCCCTCTATGGCTACACCTTC. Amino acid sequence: CASSLGPLYGYTF.

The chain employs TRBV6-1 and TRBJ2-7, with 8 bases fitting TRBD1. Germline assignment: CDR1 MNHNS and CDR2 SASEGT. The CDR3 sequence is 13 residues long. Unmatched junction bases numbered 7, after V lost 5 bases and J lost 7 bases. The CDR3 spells CASSTRDRKEQYF. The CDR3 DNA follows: TGTGCCAGCAGTACCCGGGACAGGAAGGAGCAGTACTTC.

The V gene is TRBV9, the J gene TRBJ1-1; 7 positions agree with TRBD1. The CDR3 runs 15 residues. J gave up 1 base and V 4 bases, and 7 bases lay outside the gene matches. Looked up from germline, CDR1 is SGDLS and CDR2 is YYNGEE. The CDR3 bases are TGTGCCAGCAGCCCCTGGAGGGGGCAGAACACTGAAGCTTTCTTT. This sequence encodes CASSPWRGQNTEAFF.

The CDR3 DNA follows: TGTGCCAGCAGCTTGGGGGGGTATCTTAGTGGCTACACCTTC. Amino acids: CASSLGGYLSGYTF. The rearrangement links TRBV5-4 to TRBJ1-2, with D maybe TRBD1 (5 bases). CDR3 length: 14 residues. CDR1 and CDR2 (germline): SGHNT, YYREEE (reference sequence). The V end lost 0 bases, the J end lost 7 bases, and 13 bases lay between the germline ends. The entire variable domain, with the rest obtained from reference TRBV5-4 and TRBJ1-2, is as follows: ETGVTQSPTHLIKTRGQQVTLRCSSQSGHNTVSWYQQALGQGPQFIFQYYREEENGRGNFPPRFSGLQFPNYSSELNVNALELDDSALYLCASSLGGYLSGYTFGSGTRLTVV.

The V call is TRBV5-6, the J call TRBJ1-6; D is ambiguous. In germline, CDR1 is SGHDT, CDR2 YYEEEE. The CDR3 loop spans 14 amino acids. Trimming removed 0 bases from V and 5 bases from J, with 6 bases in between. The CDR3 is CASSLVGDNSPLHF. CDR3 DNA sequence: TGTGCCAGCAGCTTGGTCGGGGATAATTCACCCCTCCACTTT.

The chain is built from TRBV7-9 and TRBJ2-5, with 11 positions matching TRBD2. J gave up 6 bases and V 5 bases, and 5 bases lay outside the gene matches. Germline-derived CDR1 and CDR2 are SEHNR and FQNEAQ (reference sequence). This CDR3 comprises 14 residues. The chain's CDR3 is CASSPTSGGKTQYF. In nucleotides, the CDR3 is TGTGCCAGCAGCCCCACTAGCGGGGGCAAGACCCAGTACTTC.

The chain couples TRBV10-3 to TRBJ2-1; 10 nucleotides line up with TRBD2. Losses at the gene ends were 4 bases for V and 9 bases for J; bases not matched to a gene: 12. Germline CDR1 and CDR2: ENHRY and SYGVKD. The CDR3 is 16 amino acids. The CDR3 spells CAISGHSGGYLGEQFF. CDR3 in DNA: TGTGCCATCAGTGGGCATAGCGGGGGGTACCTCGGTGAGCAGTTCTTC.

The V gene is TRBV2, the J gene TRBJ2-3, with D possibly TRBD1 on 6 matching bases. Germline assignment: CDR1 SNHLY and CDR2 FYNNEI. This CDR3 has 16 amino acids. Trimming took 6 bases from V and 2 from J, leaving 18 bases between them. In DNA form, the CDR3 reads TGTGCCAGCAGCAAACTAATGGACAGCCACACAGATACGCAGTATTTT. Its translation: CASSKLMDSHTDTQYF.